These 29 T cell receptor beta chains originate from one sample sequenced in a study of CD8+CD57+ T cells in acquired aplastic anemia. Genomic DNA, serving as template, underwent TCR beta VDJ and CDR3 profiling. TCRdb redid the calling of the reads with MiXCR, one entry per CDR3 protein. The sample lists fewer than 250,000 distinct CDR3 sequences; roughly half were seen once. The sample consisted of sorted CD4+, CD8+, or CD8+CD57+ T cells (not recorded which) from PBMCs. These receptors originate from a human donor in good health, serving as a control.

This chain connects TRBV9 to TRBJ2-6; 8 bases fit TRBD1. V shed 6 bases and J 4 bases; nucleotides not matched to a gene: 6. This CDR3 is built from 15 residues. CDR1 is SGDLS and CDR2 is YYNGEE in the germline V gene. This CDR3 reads CASTQGALGANVLTF. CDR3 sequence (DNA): TGTGCCAGCACTCAGGGGGCGTTAGGGGCCAACGTCCTGACTTTC.

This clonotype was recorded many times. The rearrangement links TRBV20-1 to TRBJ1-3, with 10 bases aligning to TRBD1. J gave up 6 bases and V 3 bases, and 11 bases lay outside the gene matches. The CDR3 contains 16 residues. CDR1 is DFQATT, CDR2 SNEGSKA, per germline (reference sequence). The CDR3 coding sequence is TGCAGTGCTAGCCCCCCGACAGGGGGCGTGATAAACACCATATATTTT. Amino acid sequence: CSASPPTGGVINTIYF.

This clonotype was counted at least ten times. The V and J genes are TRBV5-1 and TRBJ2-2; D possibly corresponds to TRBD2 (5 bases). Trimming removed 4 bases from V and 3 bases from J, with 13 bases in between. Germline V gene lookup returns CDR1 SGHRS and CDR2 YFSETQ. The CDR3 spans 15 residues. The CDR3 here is CASSVAPGDTGELFF. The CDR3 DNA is TGCGCCAGCAGCGTGGCCCCCGGGGACACCGGGGAGCTGTTTTTT. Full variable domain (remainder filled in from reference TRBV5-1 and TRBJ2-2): KAGVTQTPRYLIKTRGQQVTLSCSPISGHRSVSWYQQTPGQGLQFLFEYFSETQRNKGNFPGRFSGRQFSNSRSEMNVSTLELGDSALYLCASSVAPGDTGELFFGEGSRLTVL.

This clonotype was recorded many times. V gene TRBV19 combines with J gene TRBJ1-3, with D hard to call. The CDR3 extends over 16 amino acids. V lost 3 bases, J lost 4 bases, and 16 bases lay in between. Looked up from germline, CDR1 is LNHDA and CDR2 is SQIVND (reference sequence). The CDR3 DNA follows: TGTGCCAGTAGTATCATCCTTCCTTTGACAGGAAACACCATATATTTT. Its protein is CASSIILPLTGNTIYF.

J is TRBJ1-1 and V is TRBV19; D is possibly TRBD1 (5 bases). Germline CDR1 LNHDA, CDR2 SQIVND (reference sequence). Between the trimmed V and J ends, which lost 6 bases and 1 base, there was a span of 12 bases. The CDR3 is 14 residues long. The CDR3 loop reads CASRTSGANTEAFF. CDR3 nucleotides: TGTGCCAGTAGGACTAGCGGGGCGAACACTGAAGCTTTCTTT. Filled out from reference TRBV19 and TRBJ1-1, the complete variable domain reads DGGITQSPKYLFRKEGQNVTLSCEQNLNHDAMYWYRQDPGQGLRLIYYSQIVNDFQKGDIAEGYSVSREKKESFPLTVTSAQKNPTAFYLCASRTSGANTEAFFGQGTRLTVV.

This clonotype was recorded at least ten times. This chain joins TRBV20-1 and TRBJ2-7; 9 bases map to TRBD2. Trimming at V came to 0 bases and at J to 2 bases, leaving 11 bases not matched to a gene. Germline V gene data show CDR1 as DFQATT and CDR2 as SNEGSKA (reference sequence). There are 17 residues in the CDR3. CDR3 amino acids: CSARDPTSGFTPYEQYF. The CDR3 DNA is TGCAGTGCTAGAGATCCCACTAGCGGGTTTACCCCCTACGAGCAGTACTTC.

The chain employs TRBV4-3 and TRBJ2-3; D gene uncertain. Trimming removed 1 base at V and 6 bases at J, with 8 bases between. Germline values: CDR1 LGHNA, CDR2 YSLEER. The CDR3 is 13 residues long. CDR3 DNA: TGCGCCAGCAGCCAAGTCATGGAGGATACGCAGTATTTT. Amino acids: CASSQVMEDTQYF.

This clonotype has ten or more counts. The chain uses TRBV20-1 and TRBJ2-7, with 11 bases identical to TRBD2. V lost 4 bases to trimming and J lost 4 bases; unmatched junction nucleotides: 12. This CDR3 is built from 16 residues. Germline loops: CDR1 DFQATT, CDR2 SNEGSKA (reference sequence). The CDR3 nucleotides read TGCAGTGCTACTCGACTAGCGGGGACAAAGGTGTACGAGCAGTACTTC. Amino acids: CSATRLAGTKVYEQYF.

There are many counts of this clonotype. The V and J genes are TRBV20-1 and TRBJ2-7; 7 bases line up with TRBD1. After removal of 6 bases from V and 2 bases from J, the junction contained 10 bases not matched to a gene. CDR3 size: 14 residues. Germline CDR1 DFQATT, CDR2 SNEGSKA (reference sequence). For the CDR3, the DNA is TGCAGTGCCAGAAGGACAGGTGCGACCTACGAGCAGTACTTC. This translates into CSARRTGATYEQYF.

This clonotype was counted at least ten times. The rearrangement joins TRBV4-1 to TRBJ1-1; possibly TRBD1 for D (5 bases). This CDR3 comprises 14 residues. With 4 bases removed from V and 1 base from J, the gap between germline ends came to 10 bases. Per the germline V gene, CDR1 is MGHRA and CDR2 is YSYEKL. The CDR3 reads CASSLREENTEAFF. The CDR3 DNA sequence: TGCGCCAGCAGCCTCAGGGAGGAGAACACTGAAGCTTTCTTT.

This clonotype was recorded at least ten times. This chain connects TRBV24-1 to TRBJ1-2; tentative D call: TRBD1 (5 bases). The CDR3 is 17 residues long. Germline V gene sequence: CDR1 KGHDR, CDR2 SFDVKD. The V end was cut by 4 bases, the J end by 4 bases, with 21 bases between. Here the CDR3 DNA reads TGTGCCACCAGTGACGGGGGGACTTCCCGGGAATTCTATGGCTACACCTTC. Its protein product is CATSDGGTSREFYGYTF.

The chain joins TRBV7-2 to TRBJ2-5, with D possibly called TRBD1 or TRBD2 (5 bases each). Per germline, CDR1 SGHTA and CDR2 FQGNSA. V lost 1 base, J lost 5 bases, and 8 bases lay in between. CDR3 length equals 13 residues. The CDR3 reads CASSLGGSETQYF. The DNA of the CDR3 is TGTGCCAGCAGCTTAGGGGGGAGCGAGACCCAGTACTTC.

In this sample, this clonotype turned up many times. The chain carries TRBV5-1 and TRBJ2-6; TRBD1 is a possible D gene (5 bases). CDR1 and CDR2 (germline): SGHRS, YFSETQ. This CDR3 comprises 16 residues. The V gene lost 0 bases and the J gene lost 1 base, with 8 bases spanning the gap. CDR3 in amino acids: CASSLAKGSGANVLTF. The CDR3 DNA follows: TGCGCCAGCAGCTTGGCGAAGGGGTCTGGGGCCAACGTCCTGACTTTC.

The CDR3 sequence is CAISEAGGGTDTQYF. CDR3 nucleotide sequence: TGTGCCATCAGTGAGGCGGGGGGGGGCACAGATACGCAGTATTTT. The rearrangement joins TRBV10-3 to TRBJ2-3; TRBD2 matches at 9 bases. Germline V gene data show CDR1 as ENHRY and CDR2 as SYGVKD. V was clipped by 2 bases and J by 1 base; unmatched bases: 1. The CDR3 extends over 15 amino acids.

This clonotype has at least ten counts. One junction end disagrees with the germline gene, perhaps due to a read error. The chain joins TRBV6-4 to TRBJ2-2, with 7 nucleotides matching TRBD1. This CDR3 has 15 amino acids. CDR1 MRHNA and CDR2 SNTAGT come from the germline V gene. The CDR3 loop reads CASSAGTANTGELFF. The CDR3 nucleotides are TGCGCCAGCAGCGCCGGGACAGCGAACACCGGGGAGCTGTTTTTT.

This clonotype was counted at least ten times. The CDR3 DNA sequence: TGTGCCAGCAGCTTTTTCGACAGGGCGAACACTGAAGCTTTCTTT. Residues: CASSFFDRANTEAFF. The V and J genes are TRBV5-6 and TRBJ1-1; 7 positions agree with TRBD1. V lost 2 bases to trimming and J lost 1 base; unmatched junction nucleotides: 5. Looked up from germline, CDR1 is SGHDT and CDR2 is YYEEEE. The CDR3 has 15 residues.

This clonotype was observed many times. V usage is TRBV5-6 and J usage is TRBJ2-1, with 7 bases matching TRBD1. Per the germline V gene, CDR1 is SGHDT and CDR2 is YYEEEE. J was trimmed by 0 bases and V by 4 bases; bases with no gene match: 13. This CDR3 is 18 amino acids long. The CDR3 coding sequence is TGTGCCAGCAGCCAGAGCCGCCGACAGGGAAGCTCCTACAATGAGCAGTTCTTC. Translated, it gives CASSQSRRQGSSYNEQFF.

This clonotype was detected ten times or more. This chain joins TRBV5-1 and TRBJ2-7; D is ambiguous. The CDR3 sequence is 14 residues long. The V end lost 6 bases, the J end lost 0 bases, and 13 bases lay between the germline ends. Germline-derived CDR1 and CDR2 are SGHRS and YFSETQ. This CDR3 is CASKKAYFSYEQYF. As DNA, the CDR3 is TGCGCCAGCAAAAAGGCGTACTTCTCCTACGAGCAGTACTTC. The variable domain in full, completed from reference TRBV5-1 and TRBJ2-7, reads KAGVTQTPRYLIKTRGQQVTLSCSPISGHRSVSWYQQTPGQGLQFLFEYFSETQRNKGNFPGRFSGRQFSNSRSEMNVSTLELGDSALYLCASKKAYFSYEQYFGPGTRLTVT.

The CDR3 coding sequence is TGTGCCAGCAGTTCCCACAGGGGTGGCTACACCTTC. Protein: CASSSHRGGYTF. This chain connects TRBV12-3 or TRBV12-4 to TRBJ1-2; 7 nucleotides match TRBD1. With 4 bases clipped from V and 7 bases from J, the junction kept 3 bases outside the gene matches. This CDR3 is built from 12 residues.

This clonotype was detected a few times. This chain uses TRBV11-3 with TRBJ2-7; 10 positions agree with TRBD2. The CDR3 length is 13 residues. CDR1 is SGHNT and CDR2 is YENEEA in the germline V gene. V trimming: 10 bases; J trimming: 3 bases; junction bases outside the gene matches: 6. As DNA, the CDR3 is TGTGCCATTCCGGGACTAGCGATCTACGAGCAGTACTTC. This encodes CAIPGLAIYEQYF.

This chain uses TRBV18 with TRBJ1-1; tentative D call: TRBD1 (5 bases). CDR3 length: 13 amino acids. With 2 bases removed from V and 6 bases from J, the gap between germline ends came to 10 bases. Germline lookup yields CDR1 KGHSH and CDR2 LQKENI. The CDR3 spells CASSPFGDAEAFF. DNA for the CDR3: TGTGCCAGCTCACCATTTGGGGACGCTGAAGCTTTCTTT.

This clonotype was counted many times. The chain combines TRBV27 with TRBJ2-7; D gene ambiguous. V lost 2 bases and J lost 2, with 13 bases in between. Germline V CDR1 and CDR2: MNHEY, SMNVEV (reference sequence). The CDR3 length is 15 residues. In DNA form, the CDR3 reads TGTGCCAGCAGTTTACGCCCGGTTGGGGCCTACGAGCAGTACTTC. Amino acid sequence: CASSLRPVGAYEQYF.

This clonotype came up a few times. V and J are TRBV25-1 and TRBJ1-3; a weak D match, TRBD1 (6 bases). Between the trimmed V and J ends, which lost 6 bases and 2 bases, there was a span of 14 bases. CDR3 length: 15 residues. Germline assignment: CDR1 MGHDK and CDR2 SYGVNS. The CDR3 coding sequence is TGTGCCAGCAGCAGCTACAGGGAGGCTGGAAACACCATATATTTT. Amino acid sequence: CASSSYREAGNTIYF.

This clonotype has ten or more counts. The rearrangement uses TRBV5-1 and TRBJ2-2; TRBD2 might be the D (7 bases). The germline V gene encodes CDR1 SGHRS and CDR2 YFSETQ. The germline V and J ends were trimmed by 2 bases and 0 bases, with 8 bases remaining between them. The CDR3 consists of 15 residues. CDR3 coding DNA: TGCGCCAGCAGCTTCGGGGGGCCGAACACCGGGGAGCTGTTTTTT. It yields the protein CASSFGGPNTGELFF.

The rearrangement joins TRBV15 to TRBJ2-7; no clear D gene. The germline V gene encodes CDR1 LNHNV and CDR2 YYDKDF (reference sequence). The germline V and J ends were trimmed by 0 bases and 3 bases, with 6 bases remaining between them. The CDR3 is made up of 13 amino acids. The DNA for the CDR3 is TGTGCCACCAGCAGAGATTCTCACTACGAGCAGTACTTC. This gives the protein CATSRDSHYEQYF.

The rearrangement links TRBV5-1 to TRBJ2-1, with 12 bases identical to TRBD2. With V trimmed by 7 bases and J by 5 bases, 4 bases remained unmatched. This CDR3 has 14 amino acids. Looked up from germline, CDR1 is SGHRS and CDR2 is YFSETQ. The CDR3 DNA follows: TGCGCCAGCTCGTGGACTAGCGGGGACAATGAGCAGTTCTTC. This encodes CASSWTSGDNEQFF.

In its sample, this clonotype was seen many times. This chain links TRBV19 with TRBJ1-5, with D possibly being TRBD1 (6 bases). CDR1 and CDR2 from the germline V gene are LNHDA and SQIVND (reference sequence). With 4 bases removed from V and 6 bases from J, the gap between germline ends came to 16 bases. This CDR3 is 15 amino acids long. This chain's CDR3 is CASSRGLGVGQPQHF. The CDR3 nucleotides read TGTGCCAGTAGTAGGGGGCTGGGGGTAGGTCAGCCCCAGCATTTT.

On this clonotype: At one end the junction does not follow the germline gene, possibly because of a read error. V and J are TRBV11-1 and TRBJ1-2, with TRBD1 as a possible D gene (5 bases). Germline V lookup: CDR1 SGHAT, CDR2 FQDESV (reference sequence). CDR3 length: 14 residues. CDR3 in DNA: TGTGCCACCAGCAGTAGCGGGGGGTACCAGGGCTACACCTTC. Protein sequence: CATSSSGGYQGYTF.

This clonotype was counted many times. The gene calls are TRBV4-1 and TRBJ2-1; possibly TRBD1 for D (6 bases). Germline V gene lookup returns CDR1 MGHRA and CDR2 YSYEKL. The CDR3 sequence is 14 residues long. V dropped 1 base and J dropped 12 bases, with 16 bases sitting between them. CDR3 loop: CASSQVFGTSGQFF. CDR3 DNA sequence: TGCGCCAGCAGCCAAGTGTTTGGGACAAGCGGGCAGTTCTTC.